A single sample is the source of the 6 T cell receptor beta chains below, sequenced in a study of T cell clonotyping in hematopoietic cell transplantation. Using immunoSEQ multiplex PCR, the repertoire was profiled, and TCRdb retains in-frame clones only, with some absent. The data contain 10,000 to 15,000 clones, roughly 80% of them singletons. Source: PBMCs, taken 100 days after allogeneic stem cell transplant. Source of these receptors: a female patient in her forties who had an allogeneic stem cell transplant from a related donor, so T cells may come from the graft donor. Some clones in this sample may be carry-over from other donors' samples.

The V call is TRBV25-1, the J call TRBJ1-2; 12 bases map to TRBD1. The CDR3 length is 14 residues. After removal of 5 bases from V and 5 bases from J, the junction contained 3 bases not matched to a gene. The germline CDR1 and CDR2 sequences are MGHDK and SYGVNS. The CDR3 spells CASSLGQGAYGYTF. The CDR3 DNA sequence: TGTGCCAGCAGTCTGGGACAGGGGGCTTATGGCTACACCTTC.

The genes are TRBV5-8 and TRBJ2-7; weak D call: TRBD2 (6 bases). The CDR3 sequence is 15 residues long. The V end was cut by 0 bases, the J end by 7 bases, with 17 bases between. CDR1 and CDR2 from the germline V gene are SGHTS and YDEGEE. CDR3 residues: CASSLGLAQYWEQYF. In DNA form, the CDR3 reads TGTGCCAGCAGCTTGGGTCTAGCGCAGTACTGGGAGCAGTACTTC. Using reference TRBV5-8 and TRBJ2-7 for the parts outside the CDR3, the full variable domain is EAGVTQSPTHLIKTRGQQATLRCSPISGHTSVYWYQQALGLGLQFLLWYDEGEERNRGNFPPRFSGRQFPNYSSELNVNALELEDSALYLCASSLGLAQYWEQYFGPGTRLTVT.

The chain carries TRBV6-5 and TRBJ1-2; the D is unclear. The V and J ends lost 5 bases and 6 bases respectively, with 16 bases between them. The CDR3 runs to 14 residues. Germline assignment: CDR1 MNHEY and CDR2 SVGAGI. The CDR3 here is CASSDPGKKDGYTF. Written as DNA, the CDR3 is TGTGCCAGCAGTGATCCGGGGAAGAAGGATGGCTACACCTTC.

The rearrangement uses TRBV25-1 and TRBJ2-3; 8 bases fit TRBD1. The CDR3 is 15 residues long. Germline loops: CDR1 MGHDK, CDR2 SYGVNS. The V segment lost 7 bases and the J segment 2 bases; nucleotides outside the gene matches: 8. CDR3 sequence (DNA): TGTGCCAGCACTCCCCGGGACAGGCTCACAGATACGCAGTATTTT. Translating it yields CASTPRDRLTDTQYF.

The table lists this clone with a few counts. Other DNA sequences within the sample encode an identical CDR3. J is TRBJ2-1 and V is TRBV5-1; D gene uncertain. There are 12 residues in the CDR3. Trimming took 0 bases from V and 5 from J, leaving 3 bases between them. Germline V gives CDR1 SGHRS, CDR2 YFSETQ. The CDR3 sequence is CASSLVDNEQFF. The CDR3 nucleotides read TGCGCCAGCAGCTTGGTAGACAATGAGCAGTTCTTC.

This sequence joins TRBV4-1 and TRBJ2-2; the D gene could be TRBD1 or TRBD2 (5 bases each). V lost 0 bases and J 1 base, leaving 12 bases between the germline ends. The CDR3 runs to 17 residues. Looked up from germline, CDR1 is MGHRA and CDR2 is YSYEKL. The CDR3 DNA follows: TGCGCCAGCAGCCAAGAAAGGGGACCGAAGAACACCGGGGAGCTGTTTTTT. Its translation is CASSQERGPKNTGELFF.